A single count supports the clone carrying this TCR beta chain. The sample contains more than one DNA sequence encoding this CDR3. In the original analysis: Estimates of nucleated cell counts were drawn from the amplification of reference gene primers. The repertoire was sequenced with immunoSEQ multiplex PCR; TCRdb's copy has only in-frame clones and lacks some. The V and J calls and clone size come from that table; D and trimming were worked out from the DNA. Of 200,000 to 250,000 clones listed, 84% are singletons. There are 13 residues in the CDR3. The germline V and J ends were trimmed by 4 bases and 1 base, with 6 bases remaining between them. Germline V lookup: CDR1 LGHDT, CDR2 YNNKEL (reference sequence). Enrollment of patients from Seattle took place during active infection, with longitudinal follow-up. The data derive from a study of blood T cell repertoires in COVID-19. Overall study: Donors in the United States, Italy and Spain gave samples during acute or convalescent COVID-19. PBMCs, B-cell-depleted T cells, or T cells were the source of the cDNA or gDNA that made up the material.

The chain recombines TRBV3-1 (or the pseudogene TRBV3-2) with TRBJ2-3; D not resolved. Sequencing was performed on peripheral blood. The TCR originated in a woman older than 75 with COVID-19, enrolled during active disease. The CDR3 bases are TGTGCCAGCAGCCGCGGCGGCACAGATACGCAGTATTTT. As protein: CASSRGGTDTQYF.